This T cell receptor beta chain was captured in a study of blood T cell repertoires in COVID-19. Turning to the study itself: In each case, the material was cDNA or gDNA derived from T cells, B-cell-depleted T cells, or PBMCs.

Authors' methods: Amplification from reference gene primers served as the basis for estimated nucleated cell counts. Some clones are missing from TCRdb's copy, which holds only in-frame ones; the method was immunoSEQ multiplex PCR. Clonal size and the V and J genes are those of that table, whereas D and trimming came from the DNA. The table shows about 88,000 clones, with approximately 91% occurring only once. Germline V gene data show CDR1 as SGHRS and CDR2 as YFSETQ. This CDR3 is built from 14 residues. V gave up 2 bases and J gave up 12 bases; unmatched junction bases: 13. The material sequenced was peripheral blood. The clonotype comes from a woman aged 80 or over with acute or convalescent COVID-19. The V and J genes are TRBV5-1 and TRBJ2-7, with 8 bases lining up with TRBD1. The chain's CDR3 is CASSFEGFQDRAYF. As DNA, the CDR3 is TGCGCCAGCAGCTTTGAGGGGTTTCAGGACAGGGCGTACTTC. Full variable domain (outside the CDR3, taken from reference TRBV5-1 and TRBJ2-7): KAGVTQTPRYLIKTRGQQVTLSCSPISGHRSVSWYQQTPGQGLQFLFEYFSETQRNKGNFPGRFSGRQFSNSRSEMNVSTLELGDSALYLCASSFEGFQDRAYFGPGTRLTVT.